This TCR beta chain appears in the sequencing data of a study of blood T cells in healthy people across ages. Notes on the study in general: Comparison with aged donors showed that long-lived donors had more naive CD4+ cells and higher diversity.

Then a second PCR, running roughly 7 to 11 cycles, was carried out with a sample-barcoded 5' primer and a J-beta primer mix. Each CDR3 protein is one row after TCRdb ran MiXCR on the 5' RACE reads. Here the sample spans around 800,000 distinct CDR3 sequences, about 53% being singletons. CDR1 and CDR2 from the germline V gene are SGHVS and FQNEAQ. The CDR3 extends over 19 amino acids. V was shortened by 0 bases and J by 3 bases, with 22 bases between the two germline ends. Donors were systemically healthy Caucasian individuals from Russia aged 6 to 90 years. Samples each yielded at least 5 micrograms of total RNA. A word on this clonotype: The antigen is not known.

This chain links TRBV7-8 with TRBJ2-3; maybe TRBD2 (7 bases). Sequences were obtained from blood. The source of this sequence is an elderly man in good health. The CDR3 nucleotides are TGTGCCAGCAGCTTAGCGCTCCTACAGGGAGGGGGGACTACAGATACGCAGTATTTT. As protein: CASSLALLQGGGTTDTQYF.